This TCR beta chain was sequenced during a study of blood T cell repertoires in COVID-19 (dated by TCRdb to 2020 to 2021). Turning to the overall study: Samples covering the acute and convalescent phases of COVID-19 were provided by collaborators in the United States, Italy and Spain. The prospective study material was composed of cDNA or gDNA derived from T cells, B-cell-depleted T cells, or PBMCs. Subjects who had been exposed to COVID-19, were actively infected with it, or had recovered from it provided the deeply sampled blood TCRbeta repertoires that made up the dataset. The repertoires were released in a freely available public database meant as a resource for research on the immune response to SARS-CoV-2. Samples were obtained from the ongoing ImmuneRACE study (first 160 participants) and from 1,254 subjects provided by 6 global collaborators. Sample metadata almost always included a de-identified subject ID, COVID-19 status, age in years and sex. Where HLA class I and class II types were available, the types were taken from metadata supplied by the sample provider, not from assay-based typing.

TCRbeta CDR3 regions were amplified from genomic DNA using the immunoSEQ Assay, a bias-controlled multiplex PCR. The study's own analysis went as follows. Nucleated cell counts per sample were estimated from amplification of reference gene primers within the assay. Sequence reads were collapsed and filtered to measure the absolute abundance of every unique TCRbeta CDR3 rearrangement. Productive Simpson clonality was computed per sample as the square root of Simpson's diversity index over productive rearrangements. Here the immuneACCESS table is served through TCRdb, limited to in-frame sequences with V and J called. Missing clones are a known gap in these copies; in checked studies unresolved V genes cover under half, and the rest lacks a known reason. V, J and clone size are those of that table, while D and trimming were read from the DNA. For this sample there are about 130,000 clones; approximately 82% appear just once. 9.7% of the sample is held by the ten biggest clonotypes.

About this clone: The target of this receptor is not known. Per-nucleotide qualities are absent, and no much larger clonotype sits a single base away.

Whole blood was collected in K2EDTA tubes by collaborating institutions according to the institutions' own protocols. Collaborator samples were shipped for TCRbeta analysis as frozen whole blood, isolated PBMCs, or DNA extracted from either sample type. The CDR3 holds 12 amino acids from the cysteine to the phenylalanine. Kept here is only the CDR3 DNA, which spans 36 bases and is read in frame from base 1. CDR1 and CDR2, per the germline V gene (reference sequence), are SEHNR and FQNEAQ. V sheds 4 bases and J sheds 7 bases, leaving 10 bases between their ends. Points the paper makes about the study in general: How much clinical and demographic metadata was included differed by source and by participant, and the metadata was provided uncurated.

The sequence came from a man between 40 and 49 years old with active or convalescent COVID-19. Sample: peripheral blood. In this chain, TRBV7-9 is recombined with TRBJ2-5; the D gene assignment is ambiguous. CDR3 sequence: CASSSNFVTQYF. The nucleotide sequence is TGTGCCAGCAGCTCCAACTTTGTGACCCAGTACTTC.